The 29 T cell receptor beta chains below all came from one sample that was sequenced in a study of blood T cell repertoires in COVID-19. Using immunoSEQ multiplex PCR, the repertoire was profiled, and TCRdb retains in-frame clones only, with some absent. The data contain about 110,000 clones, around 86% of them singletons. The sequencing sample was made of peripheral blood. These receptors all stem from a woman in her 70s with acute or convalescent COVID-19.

The chain's CDR3 is CASSPGGIPRAGELFF. The DNA of the CDR3 is TGTGCCAGCAGCCCGGGAGGGATTCCGAGGGCCGGGGAGCTGTTTTTT. The rearrangement joins TRBV21-1 to TRBJ2-2; the DNA was not used to check the table's D call, TRBD2. TRBV21-1 is an annotated pseudogene. The CDR3 spans 16 residues.

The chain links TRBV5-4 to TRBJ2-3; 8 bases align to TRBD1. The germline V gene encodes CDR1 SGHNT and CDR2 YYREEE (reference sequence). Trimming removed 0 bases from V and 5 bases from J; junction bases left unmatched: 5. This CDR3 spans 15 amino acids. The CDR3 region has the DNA TGTGCCAGCAGCTTGGCAGGACAGGGAGGAGATACGCAGTATTTT. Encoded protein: CASSLAGQGGDTQYF.

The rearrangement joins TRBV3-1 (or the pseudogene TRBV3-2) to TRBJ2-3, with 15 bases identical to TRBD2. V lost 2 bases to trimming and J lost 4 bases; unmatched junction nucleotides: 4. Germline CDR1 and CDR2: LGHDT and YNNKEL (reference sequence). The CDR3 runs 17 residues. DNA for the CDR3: TGTGCCAGCAGCCAAAACGGACTAGCGGGGGGGGCAGATACGCAGTATTTT. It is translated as CASSQNGLAGGADTQYF.

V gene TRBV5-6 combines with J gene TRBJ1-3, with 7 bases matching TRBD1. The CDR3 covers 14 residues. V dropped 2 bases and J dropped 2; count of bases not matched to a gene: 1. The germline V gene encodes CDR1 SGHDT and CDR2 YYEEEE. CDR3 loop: CASSLTGAGNTIYF. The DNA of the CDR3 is TGTGCCAGCAGCTTAACAGGGGCTGGAAACACCATATATTTT. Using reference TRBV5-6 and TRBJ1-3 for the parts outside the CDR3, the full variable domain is DAGVTQSPTHLIKTRGQQVTLRCSPKSGHDTVSWYQQALGQGPQFIFQYYEEEERQRGNFPDRFSGHQFPNYSSELNVNALLLGDSALYLCASSLTGAGNTIYFGEGSWLTVV.

The CDR3 spells CASSYEGGAPDTQYF. The CDR3 DNA reads as TGCGCCAGCAGCTATGAGGGGGGGGCCCCAGATACGCAGTATTTT. This chain joins TRBV5-1 and TRBJ2-3, with D tentatively TRBD2 (7 bases). CDR1 SGHRS and CDR2 YFSETQ come from the germline V gene. Trimming pared 3 bases from V and 4 bases from J, leaving 15 bases between. This CDR3 comprises 15 residues.

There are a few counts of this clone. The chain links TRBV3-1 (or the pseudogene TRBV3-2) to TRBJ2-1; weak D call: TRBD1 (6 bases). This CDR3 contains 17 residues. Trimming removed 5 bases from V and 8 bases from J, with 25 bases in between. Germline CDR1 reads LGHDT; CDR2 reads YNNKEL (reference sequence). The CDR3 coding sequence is TGTGCCAGCAGCACACAGTTGGGCAGGGGCCTGTCGGATGAGCAGTTCTTC. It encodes CASSTQLGRGLSDEQFF.

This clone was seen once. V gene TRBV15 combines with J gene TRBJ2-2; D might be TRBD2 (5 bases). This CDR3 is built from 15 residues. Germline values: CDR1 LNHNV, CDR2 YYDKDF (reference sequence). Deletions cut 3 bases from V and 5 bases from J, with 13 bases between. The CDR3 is CATSRDFTGTGELFF. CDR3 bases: TGTGCCACCAGCAGGGACTTTACGGGGACCGGGGAGCTGTTTTTT. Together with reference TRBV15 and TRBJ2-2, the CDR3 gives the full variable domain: DAMVIQNPRYQVTQFGKPVTLSCSQTLNHNVMYWYQQKSSQAPKLLFHYYDKDFNNEADTPDNFQSRRPNTSFCFLDIRSPGLGDTAMYLCATSRDFTGTGELFFGEGSRLTVL.

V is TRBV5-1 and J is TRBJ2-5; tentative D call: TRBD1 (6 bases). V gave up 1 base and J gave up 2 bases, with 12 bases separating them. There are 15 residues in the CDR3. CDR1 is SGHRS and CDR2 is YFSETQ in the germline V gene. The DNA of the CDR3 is TGCGCCAGCAGCTTGTTAGGACAGCAACAAGAGACCCAGTACTTC. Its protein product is CASSLLGQQQETQYF.

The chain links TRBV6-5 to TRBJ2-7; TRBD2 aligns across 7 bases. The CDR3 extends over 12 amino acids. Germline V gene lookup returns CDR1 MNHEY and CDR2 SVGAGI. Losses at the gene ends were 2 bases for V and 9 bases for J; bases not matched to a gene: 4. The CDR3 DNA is TGTGCCAGCAGTTACCCGGGAGGTGTGCAGTACTTC. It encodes CASSYPGGVQYF.

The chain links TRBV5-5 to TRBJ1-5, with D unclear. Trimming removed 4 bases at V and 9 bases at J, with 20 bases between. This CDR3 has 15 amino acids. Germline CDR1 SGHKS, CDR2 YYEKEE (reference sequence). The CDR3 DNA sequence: TGTGCCAGCAGCCCCGCGGAGGGAACACGTCGGCCCCAGCATTTT. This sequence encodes CASSPAEGTRRPQHF.

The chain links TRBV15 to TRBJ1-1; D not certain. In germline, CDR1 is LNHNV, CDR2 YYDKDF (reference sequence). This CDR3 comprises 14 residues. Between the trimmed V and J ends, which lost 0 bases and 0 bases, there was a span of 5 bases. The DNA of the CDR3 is TGTGCCACCAGCAGAGATGGGCTGAACACTGAAGCTTTCTTT. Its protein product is CATSRDGLNTEAFF.

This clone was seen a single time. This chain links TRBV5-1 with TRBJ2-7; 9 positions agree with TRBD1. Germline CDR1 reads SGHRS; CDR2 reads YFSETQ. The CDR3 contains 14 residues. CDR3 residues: CASSITGGSHEQYV. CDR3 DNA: TGCGCCAGCAGCATTACAGGGGGCTCCCACGAGCAGTACGTC.

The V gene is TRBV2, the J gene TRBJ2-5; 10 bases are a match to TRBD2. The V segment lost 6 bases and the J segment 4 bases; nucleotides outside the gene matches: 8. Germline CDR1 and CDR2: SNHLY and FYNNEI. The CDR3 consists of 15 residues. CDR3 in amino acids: CASSRSGGAGETQYF. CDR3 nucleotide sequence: TGTGCCAGCAGCCGCAGCGGGGGGGCGGGAGAGACCCAGTACTTC.

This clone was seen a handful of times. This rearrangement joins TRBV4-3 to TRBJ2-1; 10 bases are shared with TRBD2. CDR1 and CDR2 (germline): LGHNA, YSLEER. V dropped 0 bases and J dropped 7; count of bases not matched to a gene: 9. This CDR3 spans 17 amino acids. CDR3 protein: CASSQDPSGGRGNEQFF. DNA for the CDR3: TGCGCCAGCAGCCAAGATCCTAGCGGGGGCCGGGGGAATGAGCAGTTCTTC.

The CDR3: CASSTGTESNQPQHF. CDR3 sequence (DNA): TGTGCCAGTAGTACCGGGACAGAAAGCAATCAGCCCCAGCATTTT. This chain joins TRBV19 and TRBJ1-5; 7 bases line up with TRBD1. In germline, CDR1 is LNHDA, CDR2 SQIVND (reference sequence). The CDR3 is 15 residues long. Trimming at V came to 4 bases and at J to 1 base, leaving 4 bases not matched to a gene. Together with reference TRBV19 and TRBJ1-5, the CDR3 gives the full variable domain: DGGITQSPKYLFRKEGQNVTLSCEQNLNHDAMYWYRQDPGQGLRLIYYSQIVNDFQKGDIAEGYSVSREKKESFPLTVTSAQKNPTAFYLCASSTGTESNQPQHFGDGTRLSIL.

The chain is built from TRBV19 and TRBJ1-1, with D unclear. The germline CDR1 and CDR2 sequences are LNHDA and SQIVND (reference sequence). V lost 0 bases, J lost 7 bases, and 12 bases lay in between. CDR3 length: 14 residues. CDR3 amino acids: CASSIDLTALEAFF. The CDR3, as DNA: TGTGCCAGTAGTATAGATCTTACAGCCCTTGAAGCTTTCTTT.

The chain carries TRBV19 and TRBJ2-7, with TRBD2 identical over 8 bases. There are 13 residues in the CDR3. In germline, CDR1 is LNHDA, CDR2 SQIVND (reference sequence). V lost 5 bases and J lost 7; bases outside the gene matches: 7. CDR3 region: CASSPQAGDEQYV. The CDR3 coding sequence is TGTGCCAGTAGTCCCCAAGCGGGGGATGAGCAGTACGTC.

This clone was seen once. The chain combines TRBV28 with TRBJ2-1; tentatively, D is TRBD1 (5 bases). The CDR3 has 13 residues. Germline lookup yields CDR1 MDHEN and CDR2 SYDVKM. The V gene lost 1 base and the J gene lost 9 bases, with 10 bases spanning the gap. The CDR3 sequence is CASSLSRRGEQFF. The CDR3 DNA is TGTGCCAGCAGTTTATCGCGTAGGGGTGAGCAGTTCTTC.

In nucleotides, the CDR3 is TGTGCCAGCGTGCGGGACTCTCGGAGCTACAATGAGCAGTTCTTC. This encodes CASVRDSRSYNEQFF. V is TRBV3-1 (or the pseudogene TRBV3-2) and J is TRBJ2-1; maybe TRBD2 (6 bases). Germline assignment: CDR1 LGHDT and CDR2 YNNKEL (reference sequence). The ends were cut back, 8 bases at V and 3 bases at J, with 17 bases in the middle. This CDR3 spans 15 amino acids.

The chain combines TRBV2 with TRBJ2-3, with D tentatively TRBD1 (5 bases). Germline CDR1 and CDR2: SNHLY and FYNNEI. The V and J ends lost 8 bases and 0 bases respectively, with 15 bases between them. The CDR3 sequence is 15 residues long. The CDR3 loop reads CASSWQGQSTDTQYF. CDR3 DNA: TGTGCCAGCTCTTGGCAGGGCCAGAGCACAGATACGCAGTATTTT. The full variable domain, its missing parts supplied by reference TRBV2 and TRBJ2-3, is EPEVTQTPSHQVTQMGQEVILRCVPISNHLYFYWYRQILGQKVEFLVSFYNNEISEKSEIFDDQFSVERPDGSNFTLKIRSTKLEDSAMYFCASSWQGQSTDTQYFGPGTRLTVL.

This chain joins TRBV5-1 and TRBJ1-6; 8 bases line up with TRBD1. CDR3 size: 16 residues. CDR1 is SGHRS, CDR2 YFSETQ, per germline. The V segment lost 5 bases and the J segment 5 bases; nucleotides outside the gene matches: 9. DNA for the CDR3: TGCGCCAGCAGACGGTTGGCGGACAGGGATAATTCACCCCTCCACTTT. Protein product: CASRRLADRDNSPLHF.

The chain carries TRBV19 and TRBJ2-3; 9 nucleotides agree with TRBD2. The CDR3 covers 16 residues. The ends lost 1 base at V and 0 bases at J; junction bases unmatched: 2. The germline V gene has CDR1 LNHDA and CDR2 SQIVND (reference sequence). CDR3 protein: CASSIGGTSSTDTQYF. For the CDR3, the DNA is TGTGCCAGTAGTATAGGAGGGACTAGCAGCACAGATACGCAGTATTTT.

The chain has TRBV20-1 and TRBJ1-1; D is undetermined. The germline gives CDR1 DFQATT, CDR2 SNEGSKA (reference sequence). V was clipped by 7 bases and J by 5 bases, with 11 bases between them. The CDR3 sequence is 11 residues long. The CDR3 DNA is TGCAGTGTCCAGGACTGGACTGAAGCTTTCTTT. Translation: CSVQDWTEAFF.

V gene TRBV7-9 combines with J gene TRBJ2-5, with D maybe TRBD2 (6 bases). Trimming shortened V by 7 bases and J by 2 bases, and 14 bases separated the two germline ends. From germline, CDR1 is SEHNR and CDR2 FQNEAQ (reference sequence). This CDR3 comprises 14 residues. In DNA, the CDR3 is TGTGCCAGCAAGGGGATAGCGGCACAAGAGACCCAGTACTTC. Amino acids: CASKGIAAQETQYF.

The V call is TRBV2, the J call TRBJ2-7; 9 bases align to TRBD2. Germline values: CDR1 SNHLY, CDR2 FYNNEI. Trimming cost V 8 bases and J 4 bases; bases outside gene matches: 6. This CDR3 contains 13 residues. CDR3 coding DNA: TGTGCCAGCTCTTATAGCGGGAGTTACGAGCAGTACTTC. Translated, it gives CASSYSGSYEQYF.

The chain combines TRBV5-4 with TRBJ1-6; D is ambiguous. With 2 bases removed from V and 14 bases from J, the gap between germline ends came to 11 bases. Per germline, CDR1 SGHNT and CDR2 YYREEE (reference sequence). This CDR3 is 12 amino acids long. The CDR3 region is CASSFGGATLHF. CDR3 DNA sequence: TGTGCCAGCAGCTTTGGAGGCGCCACCCTCCACTTT.

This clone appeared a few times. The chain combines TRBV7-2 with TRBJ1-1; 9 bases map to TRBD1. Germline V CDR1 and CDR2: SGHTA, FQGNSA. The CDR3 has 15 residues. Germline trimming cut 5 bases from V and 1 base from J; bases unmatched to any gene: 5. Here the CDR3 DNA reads TGTGCCAGCAGCAAACAGGGGGCAAAGAACACTGAAGCTTTCTTT. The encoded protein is CASSKQGAKNTEAFF.

The CDR3 sequence is CASSYPRVGGEKLFF. The CDR3 bases are TGTGCCAGCAGTTACCCCAGGGTGGGAGGTGAAAAACTGTTTTTT. The chain is built from TRBV6-6 and TRBJ1-4; TRBD1 is a possible D gene (5 bases). The germline V gene has CDR1 MNHNY and CDR2 SVGAGI (reference sequence). V gave up 2 bases and J gave up 7 bases, with 14 bases separating them. This CDR3 region has 15 residues.

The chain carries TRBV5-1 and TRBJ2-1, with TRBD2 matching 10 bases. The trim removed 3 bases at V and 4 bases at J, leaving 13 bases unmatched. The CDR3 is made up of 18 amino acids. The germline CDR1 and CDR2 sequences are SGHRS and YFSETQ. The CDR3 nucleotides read TGCGCCAGCAGCTCCCCTAGTTCTAGCGGGGGAATTTACAATGAGCAGTTCTTC. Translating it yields CASSSPSSSGGIYNEQFF.